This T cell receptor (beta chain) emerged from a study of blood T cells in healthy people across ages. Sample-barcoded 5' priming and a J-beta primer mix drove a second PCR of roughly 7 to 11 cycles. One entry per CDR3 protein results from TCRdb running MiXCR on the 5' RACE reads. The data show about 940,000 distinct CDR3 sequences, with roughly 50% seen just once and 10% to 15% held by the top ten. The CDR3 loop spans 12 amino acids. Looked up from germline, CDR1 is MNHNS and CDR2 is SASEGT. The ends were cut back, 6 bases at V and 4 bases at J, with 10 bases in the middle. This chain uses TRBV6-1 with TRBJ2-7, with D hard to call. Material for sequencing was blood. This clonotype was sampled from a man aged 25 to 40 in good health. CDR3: CASSWERYEQYF. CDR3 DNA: TGTGCCAGCAGCTGGGAACGTTACGAGCAGTACTTC.